This is a list of T cell receptor beta chains from one sample in a study of PD-L1 blockade in urothelial cancer. Measured with immunoSEQ multiplex PCR; TCRdb has only the in-frame clones, and not every one. Of about 32,000 clones listed, about a third were seen once; the top ten hold 8% to 9%. The source was tumor tissue, collected before atezolizumab (anti-PD-L1) treatment. All receptors come from a man between 60 and 75 years old with urothelial cancer. Both conserved end residues are part of each CDR3. The order of the fields is J gene, clone size, V gene, D gene, CDR3 length, CDR3 DNA, CDR3 protein. The D gene is left open where the match is weak. The size field is filled for only some rows; it gives once, few, many or a size class.

J: TRBJ1-2
size: few
V: TRBV6-8
D: TRBD1
length: 14
DNA: TGTGCCAGCCTTACAGGGGGGATATCTTATGGCTACACCTTC
CDR3: CASLTGGISYGYTF

J: TRBJ2-2
size: many
V: TRBV6-8
D: -
length: 12
DNA: TGTGCCAGCAGGAGGAACACCGGGGAGCTGTTTTTT
CDR3: CASRRNTGELFF

J: TRBJ2-2
size: few
V: TRBV4-1
D: TRBD2
length: 15
DNA: TGCGCCAGCAGCCGGGAGGGCTGGAACACCGGGGAGCTGTTTTTT
CDR3: CASSREGWNTGELFF

J: TRBJ2-7
size: -
V: TRBV18
D: -
length: 12
DNA: TGTGCCAGCTCACCTTACGGGGACGAGCAGTACTTC
CDR3: CASSPYGDEQYF

J: TRBJ1-2
size: -
V: TRBV30
D: TRBD1
length: 13
DNA: TGTGCCTGGAGTGAGACAGGGGGTGATGGCTACACCTTC
CDR3: CAWSETGGDGYTF

J: TRBJ2-5
size: -
V: TRBV19
D: -
length: 16
DNA: TGTGCCAGTAGTTCCCTTGGGGAGTCAGCTGGGGAGACCCAGTACTTC
CDR3: CASSSLGESAGETQYF

J: TRBJ2-7
size: few
V: TRBV10-3
D: TRBD1
length: 14
DNA: TGTGCCATCCTCAGGGGGCGCGCGTCCTACGAGCAGTACTTC
CDR3: CAILRGRASYEQYF

J: TRBJ2-7
size: -
V: TRBV28
D: -
length: 13
DNA: TGTGCCAGCAAAGCTGGAGATAACTACGAGCAGTACTTC
CDR3: CASKAGDNYEQYF

J: TRBJ2-5
size: -
V: TRBV10-3
D: TRBD2
length: 15
DNA: TGTGCCATCAGTGAGGTAGCGGGGGGCCCAGGGACCCAGTACTTC
CDR3: CAISEVAGGPGTQYF

J: TRBJ2-3
size: -
V: TRBV6-8
D: -
length: 14
DNA: TGTGCCAGCCGGGTGACCCTAAGCACAGATACGCAGTATTTT
CDR3: CASRVTLSTDTQYF

J: TRBJ2-7
size: once
V: TRBV10-2
D: TRBD2
length: 15
DNA: TGCGCCAGCAGTGAACCTAGCGGGTCATCCTACGAGCAGTACTTC
CDR3: CASSEPSGSSYEQYF

J: TRBJ2-6
size: -
V: TRBV28
D: TRBD2
length: 18
DNA: TGTGCCAGCAGTTTAAGCGGGGGCCATCCTCTGGGGGCCAACGTCCTGACTTTC
CDR3: CASSLSGGHPLGANVLTF

J: TRBJ2-1
size: -
V: TRBV19
D: TRBD1
length: 16
DNA: TGTGCCAGTAGTAAGAGGGGACAGGGGAATTACAATGAGCAGTTCTTC
CDR3: CASSKRGQGNYNEQFF

J: TRBJ2-2
size: -
V: TRBV12-5
D: -
length: 15
DNA: TGTGCCAGCGGGGAGGGGGCTATAGTGACCGGGGAGCTGTTTTTT
CDR3: CASGEGAIVTGELFF

J: TRBJ1-1
size: -
V: TRBV5-1
D: -
length: 16
DNA: TGCGCCAGCACCCGGGGAGGTAGGGCCCTGAACACTGAAGCTTTCTTT
CDR3: CASTRGGRALNTEAFF

J: TRBJ1-2
size: few
V: TRBV9
D: -
length: 18
DNA: TGTGCCAGCAGCGTAGGGGAACAGAGAACGCTAGGGAACTATGGCTACACCTTC
CDR3: CASSVGEQRTLGNYGYTF

J: TRBJ2-7
size: many
V: TRBV1
D: -
length: 15
DNA: TGCGCCAGCAGCCAGGACACCGGGACTCCCTACGAGCAGTACTTC
CDR3: CASSQDTGTPYEQYF

J: TRBJ2-3
size: -
V: TRBV18
D: TRBD2
length: 15
DNA: TGTGCCAGCTCAGCGACTAGCGGGAGGGCAAATACGCAGTATTTT
CDR3: CASSATSGRANTQYF

J: TRBJ1-1
size: -
V: TRBV29-1
D: -
length: 14
DNA: TGCAGCGTTGCGGGGCACACAATGAACACTGAAGCTTTCTTT
CDR3: CSVAGHTMNTEAFF

J: TRBJ2-2
size: -
V: TRBV10-3
D: TRBD2
length: 15
DNA: TGTGCCATCAGTGAGTACGGGAGGGACACCGGGGAGCTGTTTTTT
CDR3: CAISEYGRDTGELFF

J: TRBJ2-7
size: -
V: TRBV28
D: TRBD1
length: 15
DNA: TGTGCCAGCAGTTCGCAGGGGGTTGGACGTGGCGAGCAGTACTTC
CDR3: CASSSQGVGRGEQYF

J: TRBJ2-7
size: few
V: TRBV2
D: TRBD1
length: 13
DNA: TGTGCCAGCACCGTCGGACAGGGCGACGAGCAGTACTTC
CDR3: CASTVGQGDEQYF

J: TRBJ2-3
size: few
V: TRBV11-3
D: TRBD1
length: 15
DNA: TGTGCCAGCAGCTTAAGGGGACAGGGGGCAGTAGCGCAGTATTTT
CDR3: CASSLRGQGAVAQYF

J: TRBJ2-3
size: -
V: TRBV11-3
D: TRBD1
length: 15
DNA: TGTGCCAGCAGCTTAGTAGGACAGGGTAGCGATACGCAGTATTTT
CDR3: CASSLVGQGSDTQYF

J: TRBJ1-5
size: -
V: TRBV28
D: TRBD1
length: 14
DNA: TGTGCCAGCAGTGTTCCCCGACAGGGGAAGCCCCAGCATTTT
CDR3: CASSVPRQGKPQHF

J: TRBJ1-4
size: -
V: TRBV19
D: TRBD1
length: 15
DNA: TGTGCCAGTAGCAACAGGGGGACGAATGGTGAAAAACTGTTTTTT
CDR3: CASSNRGTNGEKLFF

J: TRBJ2-7
size: -
V: TRBV14
D: -
length: 13
DNA: TGTGCCAGCAGCCAAGTCTTGGCTAACGAGCAGTACTTC
CDR3: CASSQVLANEQYF

J: TRBJ1-5
size: -
V: TRBV7-6
D: -
length: 16
DNA: TGTGCCAGCAGCCTATCTCTGGGCGGATTCCGTCAGCCCCAGCATTTT
CDR3: CASSLSLGGFRQPQHF

J: TRBJ1-1
size: few
V: TRBV9
D: TRBD1
length: 15
DNA: TGTGCCAGCAGCCGGGACAGCCGCATGAACACTGAAGCTTTCTTT
CDR3: CASSRDSRMNTEAFF

J: TRBJ1-1
size: few
V: TRBV27
D: TRBD1
length: 14
DNA: TGTGCCAGCAGTCCGGGACAGAGGCCCACTGAAGCTTTCTTT
CDR3: CASSPGQRPTEAFF

J: TRBJ2-3
size: many
V: TRBV6-8
D: TRBD2
length: 14
DNA: TGTGCCAGCAGTACTAGCGGGGGGGCAGATACGCAGTATTTT
CDR3: CASSTSGGADTQYF

J: TRBJ2-3
size: few
V: TRBV2
D: TRBD1
length: 14
DNA: TGTGCCAGCAGTCGGACAGGGGGCACAGATACGCAGTATTTT
CDR3: CASSRTGGTDTQYF

J: TRBJ2-5
size: -
V: TRBV6-8
D: TRBD2
length: 15
DNA: TGTGCCAGCAGTGTTGGACTAGCGGCGAGAGAGACCCAGTACTTC
CDR3: CASSVGLAARETQYF

J: TRBJ2-1
size: -
V: TRBV6-8
D: TRBD2
length: 15
DNA: TGTGCCAGCAGCCCCTGGACTAGCGGGACCAATGAGCAGTTCTTC
CDR3: CASSPWTSGTNEQFF

J: TRBJ1-1
size: -
V: TRBV19
D: -
length: 13
DNA: TGTGCCAGTAGCAGGGGCGGGGGGACTGAAGCTTTCTTT
CDR3: CASSRGGGTEAFF

J: TRBJ2-7
size: many
V: TRBV6-8
D: TRBD1
length: 14
DNA: TGTGCCAGCGGACAGGGTACTAGCTCCTACGAGCAGTACTTC
CDR3: CASGQGTSSYEQYF

J: TRBJ1-2
size: -
V: TRBV28
D: -
length: 13
DNA: TGTGCCAGCAGTGCAATAGACAGCTATGGCTACACCTTC
CDR3: CASSAIDSYGYTF

J: TRBJ2-1
size: few
V: TRBV11-3
D: TRBD2
length: 16
DNA: TGTGCCAGCAGCCTGAGGACTAGCGGGATGATGAATGAGCAGTTCTTC
CDR3: CASSLRTSGMMNEQFF

J: TRBJ1-5
size: -
V: TRBV19
D: TRBD1
length: 14
DNA: TGTGCCAGTAGTATCGGGACAGGTTATCAGCCCCAGCATTTT
CDR3: CASSIGTGYQPQHF

J: TRBJ2-6
size: -
V: TRBV18
D: -
length: 17
DNA: TGTGCCAGCTCATCCCTACCCAGTCCGGCTGGGGCCAACGTCCTGACTTTC
CDR3: CASSSLPSPAGANVLTF

J: TRBJ1-5
size: -
V: TRBV30
D: -
length: 13
DNA: TGTGCCTGGACCGGACAGCCCAATCAGCCCCAGCATTTT
CDR3: CAWTGQPNQPQHF

J: TRBJ1-2
size: -
V: TRBV25-1
D: TRBD1
length: 18
DNA: TGTGCCAGCAGTGAATTAATGGGACAGGGACCGGATAACTATGGCTACACCTTC
CDR3: CASSELMGQGPDNYGYTF

J: TRBJ2-3
size: -
V: TRBV25-1
D: -
length: 12
DNA: TGTGCCAGCAGTGACAGCACAGATACGCAGTATTTT
CDR3: CASSDSTDTQYF

J: TRBJ2-1
size: few
V: TRBV28
D: -
length: 15
DNA: TGTGCCAGCAGCCCCCGTACCAGTCCTAGGGATGAGCAGTTCTTC
CDR3: CASSPRTSPRDEQFF

J: TRBJ1-6
size: -
V: TRBV9
D: -
length: 14
DNA: TGTGCCAGCAGTTCGTCGGGGCGGGATTCACCCCTCCACTTT
CDR3: CASSSSGRDSPLHF

J: TRBJ1-1
size: -
V: TRBV25-1
D: -
length: 14
DNA: TGTGCCAGCAGTGAATATAGGGATAACACTGAAGCTTTCTTT
CDR3: CASSEYRDNTEAFF

J: TRBJ1-2
size: many
V: TRBV11-3
D: -
length: 14
DNA: TGTGCCAGCAGCTTGGACGGGGTTCGAAGCGGCTACACCTTC
CDR3: CASSLDGVRSGYTF

J: TRBJ2-2
size: -
V: TRBV18
D: -
length: 18
DNA: TGTGCCAGCTCCCCAAGGGCTCCAGCGGGCACGAACACCGGGGAGCTGTTTTTT
CDR3: CASSPRAPAGTNTGELFF

J: TRBJ1-2
size: few
V: TRBV7-7
D: -
length: 14
DNA: TGTGCCAGCAGCTTAAGTGGGCAGGGCCCTGGCTACACCTTC
CDR3: CASSLSGQGPGYTF

J: TRBJ2-2
size: many
V: TRBV2
D: TRBD2
length: 15
DNA: TGTGCCAGCAAGGCTAGCGGGACCAACACCGGGGAGCTGTTTTTT
CDR3: CASKASGTNTGELFF

J: TRBJ1-2
size: few
V: TRBV6-8
D: -
length: 14
DNA: TGTGCCAGCAGTTCGATGGGGGGGAGCTATGGCTACACCTTC
CDR3: CASSSMGGSYGYTF

J: TRBJ1-1
size: -
V: TRBV6-8
D: -
length: 13
DNA: TGTGCCAGCAGTTACTTTGACACAGGAGAAGCTTTCTTT
CDR3: CASSYFDTGEAFF

J: TRBJ1-4
size: few
V: TRBV15
D: -
length: 16
DNA: TGTGCCACCAGCAGAGTCGAGTCGGGTCAGTCGGGAAAACTGTTTTTT
CDR3: CATSRVESGQSGKLFF